This record looks at one T cell receptor (beta chain) sequence and its context. The sample comes from a study of blood T cell repertoires in COVID-19. J was trimmed by 4 bases and V by 6 bases; bases with no gene match: 6. The CDR3 sequence is 13 residues long. Germline loops: CDR1 SQVTM, CDR2 ANQGSEA. Clones were read by immunoSEQ multiplex PCR, and TCRdb kept only the in-frame ones, dropping some. The table records about 150,000 clones, approximately 84% of them present only once. Sequencing was done on a sample of peripheral blood. This chain joins TRBV29-1 and TRBJ2-3, with 8 bases that match TRBD1. The sequence was collected from a woman aged 80 or over with COVID-19, enrolled during active disease. The CDR3 sequence: CSVDQGAADTQYF. DNA for the CDR3: TGCAGCGTAGACCAGGGGGCTGCAGATACGCAGTATTTT.